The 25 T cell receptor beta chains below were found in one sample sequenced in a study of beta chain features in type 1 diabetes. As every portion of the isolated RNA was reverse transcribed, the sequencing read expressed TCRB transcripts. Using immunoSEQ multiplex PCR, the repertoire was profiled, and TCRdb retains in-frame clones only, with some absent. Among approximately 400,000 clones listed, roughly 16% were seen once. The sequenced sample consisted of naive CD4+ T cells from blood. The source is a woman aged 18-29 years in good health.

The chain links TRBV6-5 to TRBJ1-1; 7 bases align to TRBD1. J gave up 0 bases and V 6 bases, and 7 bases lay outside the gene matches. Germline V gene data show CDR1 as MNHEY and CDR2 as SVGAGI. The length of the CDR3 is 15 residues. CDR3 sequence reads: CASRRQGAVNTEAFF. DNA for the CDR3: TGTGCCAGCAGACGACAGGGAGCGGTGAACACTGAAGCTTTCTTT.

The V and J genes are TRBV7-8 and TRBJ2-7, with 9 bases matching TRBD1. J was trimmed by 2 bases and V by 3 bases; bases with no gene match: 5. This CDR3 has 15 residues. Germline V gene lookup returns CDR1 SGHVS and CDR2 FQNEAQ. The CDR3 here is CASSFRGQGAYEQYF. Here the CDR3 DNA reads TGTGCCAGCAGCTTCCGGGGACAGGGAGCCTACGAGCAGTACTTC.

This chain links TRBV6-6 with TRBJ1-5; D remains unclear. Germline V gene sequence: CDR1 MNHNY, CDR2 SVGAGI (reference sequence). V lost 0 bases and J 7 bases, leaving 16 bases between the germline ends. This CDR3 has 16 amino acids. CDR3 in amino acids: CASSYSGSRGGQPQHF. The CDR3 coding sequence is TGTGCCAGCAGTTACTCGGGGTCAAGAGGAGGGCAGCCCCAGCATTTT.

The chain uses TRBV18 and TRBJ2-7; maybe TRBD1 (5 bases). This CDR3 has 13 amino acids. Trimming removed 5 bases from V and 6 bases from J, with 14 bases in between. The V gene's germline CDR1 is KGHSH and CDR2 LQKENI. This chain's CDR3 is CASSAREFREQYF. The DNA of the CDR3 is TGTGCCAGCTCAGCCAGGGAATTCCGCGAGCAGTACTTC.

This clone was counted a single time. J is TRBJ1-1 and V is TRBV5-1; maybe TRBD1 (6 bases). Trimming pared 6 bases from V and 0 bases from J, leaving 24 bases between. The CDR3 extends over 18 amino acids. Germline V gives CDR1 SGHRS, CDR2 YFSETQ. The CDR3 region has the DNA TGCGCCAGCAAGGCAACCGTGGGGGGGGGCAGCATGAACACTGAAGCTTTCTTT. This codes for CASKATVGGGSMNTEAFF. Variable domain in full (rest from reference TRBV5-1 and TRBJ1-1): KAGVTQTPRYLIKTRGQQVTLSCSPISGHRSVSWYQQTPGQGLQFLFEYFSETQRNKGNFPGRFSGRQFSNSRSEMNVSTLELGDSALYLCASKATVGGGSMNTEAFFGQGTRLTVV.

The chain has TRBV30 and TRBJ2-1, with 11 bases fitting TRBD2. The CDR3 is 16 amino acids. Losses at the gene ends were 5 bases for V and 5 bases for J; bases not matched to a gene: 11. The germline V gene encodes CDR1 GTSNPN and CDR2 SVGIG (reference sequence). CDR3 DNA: TGTGCCTGGGAATCTAAGGGACTAGCGGACAACAATGAGCAGTTCTTC. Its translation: CAWESKGLADNNEQFF.

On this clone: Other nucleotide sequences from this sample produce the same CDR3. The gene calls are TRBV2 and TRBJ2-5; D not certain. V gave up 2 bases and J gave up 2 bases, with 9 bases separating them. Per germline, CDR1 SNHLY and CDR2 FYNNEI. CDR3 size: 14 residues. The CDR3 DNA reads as TGTGCCAGCAGTGAATTAACAGTACAAGAGACCCAGTACTTC. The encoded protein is CASSELTVQETQYF.

The CDR3 DNA is TGTGCCAGCAGGACCGGCGGGGTGAGGGATGAGCAGTTCTTC. It is translated as CASRTGGVRDEQFF. V gene TRBV28 combines with J gene TRBJ2-1, with D possibly being TRBD2 (6 bases). CDR3 size: 14 residues. Germline CDR1 is MDHEN and CDR2 is SYDVKM. Trimming pared 6 bases from V and 8 bases from J, leaving 17 bases between.

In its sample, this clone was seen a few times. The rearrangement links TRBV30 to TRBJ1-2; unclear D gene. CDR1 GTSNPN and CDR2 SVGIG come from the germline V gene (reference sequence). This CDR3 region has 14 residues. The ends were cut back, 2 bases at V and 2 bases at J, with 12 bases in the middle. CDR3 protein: CAWSLIRLNYGYTF. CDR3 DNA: TGTGCCTGGAGTTTGATTCGTCTAAACTATGGCTACACCTTC.

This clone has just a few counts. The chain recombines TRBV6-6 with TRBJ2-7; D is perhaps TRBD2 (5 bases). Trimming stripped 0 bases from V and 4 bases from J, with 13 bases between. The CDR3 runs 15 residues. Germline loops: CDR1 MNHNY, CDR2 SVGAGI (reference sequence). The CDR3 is CASSYSIGRGYEQYF. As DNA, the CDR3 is TGTGCCAGCAGTTACTCGATTGGAAGAGGGTACGAGCAGTACTTC.

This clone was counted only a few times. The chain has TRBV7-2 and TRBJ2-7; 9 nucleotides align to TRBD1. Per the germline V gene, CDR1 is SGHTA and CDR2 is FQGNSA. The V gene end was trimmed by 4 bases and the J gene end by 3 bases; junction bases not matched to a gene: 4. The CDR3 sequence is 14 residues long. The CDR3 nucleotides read TGTGCCAGCAGCTCAGACAGGGGGGACTACGAGCAGTACTTC. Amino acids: CASSSDRGDYEQYF.

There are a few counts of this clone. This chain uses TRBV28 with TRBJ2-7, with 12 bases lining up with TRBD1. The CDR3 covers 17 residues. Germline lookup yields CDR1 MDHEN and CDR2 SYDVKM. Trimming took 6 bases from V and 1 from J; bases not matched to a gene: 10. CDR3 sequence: CASRRTGTGGLSYEQYF. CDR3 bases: TGTGCCAGCAGGCGTACCGGGACAGGGGGCCTTTCCTACGAGCAGTACTTC.

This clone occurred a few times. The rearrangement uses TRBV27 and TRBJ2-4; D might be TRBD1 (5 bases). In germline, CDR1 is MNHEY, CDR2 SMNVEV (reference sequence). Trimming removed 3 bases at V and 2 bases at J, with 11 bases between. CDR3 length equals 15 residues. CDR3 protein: CASSLLGASKNIQYF. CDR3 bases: TGTGCCAGCAGTTTGCTAGGGGCGTCCAAAAACATTCAGTACTTC.

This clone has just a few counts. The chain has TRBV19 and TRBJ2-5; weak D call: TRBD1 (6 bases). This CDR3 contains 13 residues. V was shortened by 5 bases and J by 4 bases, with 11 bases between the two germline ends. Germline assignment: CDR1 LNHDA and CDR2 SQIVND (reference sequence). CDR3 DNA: TGTGCCAGTAGTCCACAGGGTGCAGAGACCCAGTACTTC. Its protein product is CASSPQGAETQYF. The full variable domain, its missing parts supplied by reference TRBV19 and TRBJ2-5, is DGGITQSPKYLFRKEGQNVTLSCEQNLNHDAMYWYRQDPGQGLRLIYYSQIVNDFQKGDIAEGYSVSREKKESFPLTVTSAQKNPTAFYLCASSPQGAETQYFGPGTRLLVL.

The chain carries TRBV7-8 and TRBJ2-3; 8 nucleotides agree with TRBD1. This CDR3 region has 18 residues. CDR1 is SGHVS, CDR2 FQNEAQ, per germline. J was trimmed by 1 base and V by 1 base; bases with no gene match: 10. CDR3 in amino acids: CASSLGTGPLGGTDTQYF. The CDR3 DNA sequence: TGTGCCAGCAGCTTAGGGACAGGGCCCCTCGGGGGCACAGATACGCAGTATTTT.

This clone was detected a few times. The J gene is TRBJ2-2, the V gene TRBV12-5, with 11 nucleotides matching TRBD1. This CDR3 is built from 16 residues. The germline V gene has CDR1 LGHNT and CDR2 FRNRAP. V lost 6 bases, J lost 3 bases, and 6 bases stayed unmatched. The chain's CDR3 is CASGRRDRGYTGELFF. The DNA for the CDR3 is TGTGCTAGTGGACGCCGGGACAGGGGGTACACCGGGGAGCTGTTTTTT.

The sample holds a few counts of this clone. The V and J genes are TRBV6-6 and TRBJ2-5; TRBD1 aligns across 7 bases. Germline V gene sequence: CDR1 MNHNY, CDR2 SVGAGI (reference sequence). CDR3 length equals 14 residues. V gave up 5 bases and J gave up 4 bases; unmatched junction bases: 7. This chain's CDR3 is CASSHRTGRETQYF. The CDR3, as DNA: TGTGCCAGCAGTCACCGGACAGGTCGAGAGACCCAGTACTTC.

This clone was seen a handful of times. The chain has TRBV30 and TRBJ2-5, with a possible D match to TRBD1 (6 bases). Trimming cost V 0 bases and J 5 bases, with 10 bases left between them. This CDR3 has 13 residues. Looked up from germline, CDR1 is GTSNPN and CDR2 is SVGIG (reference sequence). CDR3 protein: CAWSVGGGETQYF. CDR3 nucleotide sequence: TGTGCCTGGAGTGTTGGGGGCGGGGAGACCCAGTACTTC.

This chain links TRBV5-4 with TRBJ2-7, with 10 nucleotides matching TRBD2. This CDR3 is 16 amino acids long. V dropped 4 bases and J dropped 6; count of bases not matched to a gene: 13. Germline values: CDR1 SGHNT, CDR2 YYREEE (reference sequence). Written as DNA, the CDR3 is TGTGCCAGCAGCGCCCAGCGGGGGGGAGGCGCCTCCGAGCAGTACTTC. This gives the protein CASSAQRGGGASEQYF. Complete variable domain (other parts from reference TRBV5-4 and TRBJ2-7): ETGVTQSPTHLIKTRGQQVTLRCSSQSGHNTVSWYQQALGQGPQFIFQYYREEENGRGNFPPRFSGLQFPNYSSELNVNALELDDSALYLCASSAQRGGGASEQYFGPGTRLTVT.

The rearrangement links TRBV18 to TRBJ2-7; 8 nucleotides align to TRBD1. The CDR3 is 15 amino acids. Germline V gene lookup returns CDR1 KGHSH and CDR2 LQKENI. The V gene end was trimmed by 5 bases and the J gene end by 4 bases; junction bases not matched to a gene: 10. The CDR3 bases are TGTGCCAGCTCATCAGGACAGGGAAGGGTATACGAGCAGTACTTC. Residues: CASSSGQGRVYEQYF. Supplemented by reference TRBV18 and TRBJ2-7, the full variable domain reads NAGVMQNPRHLVRRRGQEARLRCSPMKGHSHVYWYRQLPEEGLKFMVYLQKENIIDESGMPKERFSAEFPKEGPSILRIQQVVRGDSAAYFCASSSGQGRVYEQYFGPGTRLTVT.

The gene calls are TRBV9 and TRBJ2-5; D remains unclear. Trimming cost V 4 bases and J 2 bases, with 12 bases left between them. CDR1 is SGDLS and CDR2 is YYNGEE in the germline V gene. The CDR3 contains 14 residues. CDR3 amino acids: CASSPRSRQETQYF. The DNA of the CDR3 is TGTGCCAGCAGCCCGCGGTCCCGACAAGAGACCCAGTACTTC.

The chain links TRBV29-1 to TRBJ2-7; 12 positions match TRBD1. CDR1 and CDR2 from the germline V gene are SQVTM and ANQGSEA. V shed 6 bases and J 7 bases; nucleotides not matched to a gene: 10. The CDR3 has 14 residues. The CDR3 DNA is TGCAGCGTGGCTAAGGGACAGGGGGCGCGGGAGCAGTACTTC. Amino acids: CSVAKGQGAREQYF.

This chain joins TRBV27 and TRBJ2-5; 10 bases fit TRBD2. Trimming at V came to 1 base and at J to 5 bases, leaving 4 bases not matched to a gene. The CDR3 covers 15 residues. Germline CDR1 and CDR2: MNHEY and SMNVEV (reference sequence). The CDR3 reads CASSLWLAGAETQYF. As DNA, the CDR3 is TGTGCCAGCAGTTTATGGCTAGCGGGAGCTGAGACCCAGTACTTC.

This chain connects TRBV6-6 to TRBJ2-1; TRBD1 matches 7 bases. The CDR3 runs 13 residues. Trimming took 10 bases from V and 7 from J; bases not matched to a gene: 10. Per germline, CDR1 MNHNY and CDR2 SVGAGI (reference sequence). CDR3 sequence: CATARGWENEQFF. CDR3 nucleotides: TGTGCCACAGCCAGGGGGTGGGAAAATGAGCAGTTCTTC.

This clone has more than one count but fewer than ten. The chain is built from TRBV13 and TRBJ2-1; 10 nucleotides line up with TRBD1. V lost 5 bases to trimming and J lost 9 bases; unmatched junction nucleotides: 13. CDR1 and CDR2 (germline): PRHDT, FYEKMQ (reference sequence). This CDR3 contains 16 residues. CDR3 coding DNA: TGTGCCAGCAGCACCGGTGGGGGACAGGGGAGTTTTGAGCAGTTCTTC. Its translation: CASSTGGGQGSFEQFF.